The clone carrying this T cell receptor (beta chain) has a single count. The CDR3 length is 9 residues. Germline CDR1 reads SNHLY; CDR2 reads FYNNEI. Between the trimmed V and J ends, which lost 10 bases and 8 bases, there was a span of 6 bases. These data originate in a study of neoadjuvant nivolumab and ipilimumab in lung cancer. Data came from immunoSEQ multiplex PCR; TCRdb stores just in-frame clones and leaves some out. The data contain 6,500 to 8,000 clones, around 76% of them singletons. This receptor was obtained from an adult with non-small cell lung cancer. V is TRBV2 and J is TRBJ2-1; D uncertain. The source material was tumor tissue, sampled after neoadjuvant nivolumab, alone or with ipilimumab, at or shortly before surgery. CDR3 bases: TGTGCCATCCGGCATGAGCAGTTCTTC. Its protein product is CAIRHEQFF.